The 28 T cell receptor beta chains below were found in one sample sequenced in a study of shared clonotypes between healthy human individuals (dated by TCRdb to about 2020). The library was generated by the immunoSEQ multiplex PCR assay. Sourced from immuneACCESS, this table was stored by TCRdb with only in-frame sequences that have V and J called. A share of the clones is absent; for the studies checked, an unresolved V gene accounts for under half, and the remainder has no known explanation. Present in this sample are around 2.5 million clones, 90% to 95% of which were seen just once. Of the sample, roughly 0.39% is held by the ten largest clones. Sequencing was performed on naive CD4+ T cells from PBMCs. The cell subset or site label for this specimen denotes: CD45RA+ positively selected. The receptors were gathered from a man in his late teens or twenties in good health. Some clones in this sample may be carry-over from other donors' samples.

In this sample, this clone turned up once. The chain has TRBV28 and TRBJ1-5; unclear D gene. From germline, CDR1 is MDHEN and CDR2 SYDVKM. This CDR3 has 14 amino acids. V was shortened by 2 bases and J by 0 bases, with 5 bases between the two germline ends. The chain's CDR3 is CASSLTSSNQPQHF. The CDR3 DNA follows: TGTGCCAGCAGTTTAACGAGTAGCAATCAGCCCCAGCATTTT.

V is TRBV27 and J is TRBJ1-2, with 9 bases aligning to TRBD1. Germline V gives CDR1 MNHEY, CDR2 SMNVEV (reference sequence). The CDR3 loop spans 16 amino acids. J was trimmed by 4 bases and V by 1 base; bases with no gene match: 7. The CDR3 spells CASSLLGTGHAYGYTF. DNA for the CDR3: TGTGCCAGCAGTTTATTGGGGACAGGGCACGCCTATGGCTACACCTTC.

The rearrangement uses TRBV9 and TRBJ2-1, with 7 nucleotides matching TRBD2. The length of the CDR3 is 14 residues. The V gene's germline CDR1 is SGDLS and CDR2 YYNGEE. V shed 3 bases, J shed 9 bases, and the junction held 9 bases outside the gene matches. The chain's CDR3 is CASSDRRWGGEQFF. The DNA of the CDR3 is TGTGCCAGCAGCGACCGGCGTTGGGGGGGTGAGCAGTTCTTC.

This sequence joins TRBV30 and TRBJ1-3; no clear D gene. The CDR3 covers 12 residues. Trimming took 5 bases from V and 0 from J, leaving 5 bases between them. Germline V gene lookup returns CDR1 GTSNPN and CDR2 SVGIG (reference sequence). CDR3 in amino acids: CAWQSSGNTIYF. The CDR3 DNA follows: TGTGCCTGGCAGAGCTCTGGAAACACCATATATTTT.

In this sample, this clone turned up once. This chain uses TRBV27 with TRBJ2-2, with D unresolved. The germline V gene encodes CDR1 MNHEY and CDR2 SMNVEV (reference sequence). This CDR3 has 14 amino acids. With 5 bases removed from V and 0 bases from J, the gap between germline ends came to 7 bases. The CDR3: CASSTTANTGELFF. The CDR3 DNA is TGTGCCAGCAGTACAACGGCGAACACCGGGGAGCTGTTTTTT.

V gene TRBV18 combines with J gene TRBJ2-3; D assignment may be TRBD1 or TRBD2 (5 bases each). Germline V gene sequence: CDR1 KGHSH, CDR2 LQKENI. The CDR3 runs to 17 residues. Trimming took off 6 bases at V and 4 bases at J, with 23 bases between the two ends. The CDR3 sequence is CASSAPAAGTVADTQYF. CDR3 bases: TGTGCCAGCTCCGCCCCCGCTGCAGGGACGGTAGCAGATACGCAGTATTTT.

V is TRBV2 and J is TRBJ2-7; 7 nucleotides align to TRBD1. V gave up 4 bases and J gave up 4 bases; unmatched junction bases: 13. The CDR3 sequence is 16 residues long. The germline CDR1 and CDR2 sequences are SNHLY and FYNNEI. CDR3 region: CASSGNRGLSPYEQYF. CDR3 bases: TGTGCCAGCAGTGGCAATAGGGGGCTTTCACCGTACGAGCAGTACTTC. Combining the CDR3 with reference TRBV2 and TRBJ2-7 gives the whole variable domain EPEVTQTPSHQVTQMGQEVILRCVPISNHLYFYWYRQILGQKVEFLVSFYNNEISEKSEIFDDQFSVERPDGSNFTLKIRSTKLEDSAMYFCASSGNRGLSPYEQYFGPGTRLTVT.

The chain carries TRBV5-1 and TRBJ2-5, with D perhaps TRBD1 (6 bases). The V end was cut by 0 bases, the J end by 4 bases, with 25 bases between. This CDR3 has 19 amino acids. The germline V gene has CDR1 SGHRS and CDR2 YFSETQ. CDR3 protein: CASSLGVGAPRIRGETQYF. The CDR3 DNA reads TGCGCCAGCAGCTTGGGCGTGGGGGCACCACGCATAAGGGGAGAGACCCAGTACTTC. Looking up the rest from reference TRBV5-1 and TRBJ2-5 gives the full variable domain: KAGVTQTPRYLIKTRGQQVTLSCSPISGHRSVSWYQQTPGQGLQFLFEYFSETQRNKGNFPGRFSGRQFSNSRSEMNVSTLELGDSALYLCASSLGVGAPRIRGETQYFGPGTRLLVL.

This chain joins TRBV7-8 and TRBJ1-4; D is undetermined. Trimming stripped 5 bases from V and 7 bases from J, with 8 bases between. The CDR3 sequence is 12 residues long. Looked up from germline, CDR1 is SGHVS and CDR2 is FQNEAQ. DNA of the CDR3: TGTGCCAGCAGCCCGGATGGTGAAAAACTGTTTTTT. This translates into CASSPDGEKLFF.

This chain connects TRBV7-2 to TRBJ2-7; D is unclear. The CDR3 length is 14 residues. V was trimmed by 4 bases and J by 2 bases, leaving 12 bases between them. Germline CDR1 is SGHTA and CDR2 is FQGNSA. The CDR3 sequence: CASSSSLQTYEQYF. The CDR3 DNA follows: TGTGCCAGCAGCTCTTCTCTGCAAACCTACGAGCAGTACTTC.

This clone was seen just once. The rearrangement links TRBV11-2 to TRBJ2-3; maybe TRBD2 (6 bases). Between the trimmed V and J ends, which lost 1 base and 6 bases, there was a span of 11 bases. Germline CDR1 reads SGHAT; CDR2 reads FQNNGV. This CDR3 contains 14 residues. The CDR3 region is CASSLGVGGDTQYF. In nucleotides, the CDR3 is TGTGCCAGCAGCTTAGGGGTTGGAGGGGATACGCAGTATTTT. Using reference TRBV11-2 and TRBJ2-3 for the parts outside the CDR3, the full variable domain is EAGVAQSPRYKIIEKRQSVAFWCNPISGHATLYWYQQILGQGPKLLIQFQNNGVVDDSQLPKDRFSAERLKGVDSTLKIQPAKLEDSAVYLCASSLGVGGDTQYFGPGTRLTVL.

V usage is TRBV5-6 and J usage is TRBJ1-1; D perhaps matches TRBD1 (5 bases). The ends were cut back, 1 base at V and 8 bases at J, with 15 bases in the middle. This CDR3 is built from 14 residues. Germline values: CDR1 SGHDT, CDR2 YYEEEE. CDR3 DNA: TGTGCCAGCAGCTTGACCCAACGGGGCATAGAAGCTTTCTTT. As protein: CASSLTQRGIEAFF.

This rearrangement joins TRBV7-9 to TRBJ2-5; 7 nucleotides match TRBD2. This CDR3 has 17 residues. V gave up 5 bases and J gave up 2 bases; unmatched junction bases: 14. Germline-derived CDR1 and CDR2 are SEHNR and FQNEAQ (reference sequence). The CDR3 DNA reads TGTGCCAGCAGCCCCGGCCTTCGCGGGAGTGGGCAAGAGACCCAGTACTTC. Translation gives CASSPGLRGSGQETQYF. Looking up the rest from reference TRBV7-9 and TRBJ2-5 gives the full variable domain: DTGVSQNPRHKITKRGQNVTFRCDPISEHNRLYWYRQTLGQGPEFLTYFQNEAQLEKSRLLSDRFSAERPKGSFSTLEIQRTEQGDSAMYLCASSPGLRGSGQETQYFGPGTRLLVL.

V usage is TRBV5-4 and J usage is TRBJ1-1; D is unclear. This CDR3 comprises 15 residues. Trimming shortened V by 0 bases and J by 1 base, and 10 bases separated the two germline ends. In germline, CDR1 is SGHNT, CDR2 YYREEE (reference sequence). The CDR3 is CASSLAFRKNTEAFF. The CDR3 nucleotides read TGTGCCAGCAGCTTGGCTTTCAGGAAGAACACTGAAGCTTTCTTT.

V gene TRBV6-6 combines with J gene TRBJ2-7, with D perhaps matching TRBD1 or TRBD2 (5 bases each). Per the germline V gene, CDR1 is MNHNY and CDR2 is SVGAGI (reference sequence). Trimming shortened V by 4 bases and J by 2 bases, and 18 bases separated the two germline ends. The CDR3 extends over 16 amino acids. The CDR3 reads CASSSDPGARAYEQYF. The CDR3 nucleotides are TGTGCCAGCAGTTCCGATCCCGGGGCGCGGGCCTACGAGCAGTACTTC.

This chain connects TRBV27 to TRBJ2-1, with TRBD1 as a possible D gene (6 bases). V lost 5 bases to trimming and J lost 1 base, with 9 bases between them. Germline V gene sequence: CDR1 MNHEY, CDR2 SMNVEV (reference sequence). The CDR3 spans 14 residues. The CDR3 region has the DNA TGTGCCAGCAGTCCGGGGACATCCTACAATGAGCAGTTCTTC. Amino acid sequence: CASSPGTSYNEQFF.

The rearrangement uses TRBV7-2 and TRBJ1-2; 11 bases line up with TRBD1. Germline assignment: CDR1 SGHTA and CDR2 FQGNSA. The CDR3 has 15 amino acids. V shed 4 bases and J 5 bases; nucleotides not matched to a gene: 6. The CDR3 DNA is TGTGCCAGCAGCTCCGGACAGGGGGCTAGTTATGGCTACACCTTC. Translation: CASSSGQGASYGYTF.

The rearrangement links TRBV9 to TRBJ1-2; the D gene is possibly TRBD1 (5 bases). Germline assignment: CDR1 SGDLS and CDR2 YYNGEE. The V and J ends lost 4 bases and 8 bases respectively, with 12 bases between them. The CDR3 has 12 residues. CDR3 coding DNA: TGTGCCAGCAGCTCCCTGGGGGAGGGCTACACCTTC. Encoded protein: CASSSLGEGYTF.

The V gene is TRBV9, the J gene TRBJ1-1; no definite D call. This CDR3 spans 14 amino acids. V shed 6 bases and J shed 2 bases, with 14 bases lying between them. Germline assignment: CDR1 SGDLS and CDR2 YYNGEE. The CDR3 DNA is TGTGCCAGCACTCCCGAGGGCGGAAACACTGAAGCTTTCTTT. It yields the protein CASTPEGGNTEAFF.

This chain uses TRBV19 with TRBJ2-3; possible D gene TRBD1, 5 bases. The CDR3 length is 16 residues. The V gene lost 6 bases and the J gene lost 2 bases, with 18 bases spanning the gap. In germline, CDR1 is LNHDA, CDR2 SQIVND (reference sequence). The CDR3 sequence: CASSHLRQTNTDTQYF. The CDR3 nucleotides read TGTGCCAGTAGCCACCTAAGACAGACGAACACAGATACGCAGTATTTT.

As regards this clone: Other DNA sequences in this specimen translate into the identical CDR3. This chain uses TRBV5-1 with TRBJ2-1, with 15 bases matching TRBD2. The V segment lost 4 bases and the J segment 2 bases; nucleotides outside the gene matches: 4. The CDR3 contains 17 residues. CDR1 and CDR2 (germline): SGHRS, YFSETQ. The chain's CDR3 is CASSPGLAGGAYNEQFF. CDR3 sequence (DNA): TGCGCCAGCAGCCCGGGACTAGCGGGAGGTGCCTACAATGAGCAGTTCTTC.

The gene calls are TRBV19 and TRBJ1-4, with D possibly being TRBD1 (5 bases). The germline V gene encodes CDR1 LNHDA and CDR2 SQIVND (reference sequence). This CDR3 contains 16 residues. Trimming cost V 4 bases and J 5 bases, with 17 bases left between them. The CDR3 is CASSSDSRGGNEKLFF. In DNA form, the CDR3 reads TGTGCCAGTAGTAGTGACTCGAGGGGCGGAAATGAAAAACTGTTTTTT.

The J gene is TRBJ2-1, the V gene TRBV20-1; no definite D call. Trimming removed 3 bases at V and 9 bases at J, with 9 bases between. CDR3 length: 11 amino acids. Germline V gene lookup returns CDR1 DFQATT and CDR2 SNEGSKA (reference sequence). The CDR3 nucleotides read TGCAGTGCTAGGTTGCGTGGTGAGCAGTTCTTC. This encodes CSARLRGEQFF.

V is TRBV4-3 and J is TRBJ1-4; D unresolved. Germline V gene data show CDR1 as LGHNA and CDR2 as YSLEER. V lost 1 base and J lost 3, with 15 bases in between. The CDR3 has 17 amino acids. CDR3 sequence reads: CASSQVTGSEANEKLFF. The CDR3 DNA reads TGCGCCAGCAGCCAAGTTACGGGGAGTGAAGCTAATGAAAAACTGTTTTTT.

The chain carries TRBV10-1 and TRBJ2-6, with D possibly TRBD1 on 6 matching bases. Germline V gives CDR1 WNHNN, CDR2 SYGVQD (reference sequence). CDR3 length equals 15 residues. V lost 3 bases and J lost 1, with 7 bases in between. The CDR3 spells CASSEGGSGANVLTF. As DNA, the CDR3 is TGCGCCAGCAGTGAAGGGGGATCTGGGGCCAACGTCCTGACTTTC.

This clone was found once. The genes are TRBV5-1 and TRBJ2-5; 11 bases match TRBD1. The ends lost 2 bases at V and 5 bases at J; junction bases unmatched: 5. Per the germline V gene, CDR1 is SGHRS and CDR2 is YFSETQ. CDR3 length equals 15 residues. CDR3 nucleotide sequence: TGCGCCAGCAGCTTTTGGGGGACAGGGGGTGAGACCCAGTACTTC. It codes for CASSFWGTGGETQYF. Full variable domain (rest looked up from reference TRBV5-1 and TRBJ2-5): KAGVTQTPRYLIKTRGQQVTLSCSPISGHRSVSWYQQTPGQGLQFLFEYFSETQRNKGNFPGRFSGRQFSNSRSEMNVSTLELGDSALYLCASSFWGTGGETQYFGPGTRLLVL.

A word on this clone: Mismatch with germline at one junction end may stem from a read error. The V and J genes are TRBV28 and TRBJ2-3; D is unresolved. The CDR3 loop spans 13 amino acids. Germline V gene data show CDR1 as MDHEN and CDR2 as SYDVKM. For the CDR3, the DNA is TGTGCCAGCAGTTCCGAATCCACACATACGCAGTATTTT. It specifies CASSSESTHTQYF.

This clone was counted only a few times. This sequence joins TRBV5-8 and TRBJ1-5; D gene ambiguous. Germline-derived CDR1 and CDR2 are SGHTS and YDEGEE. The V end was cut by 0 bases, the J end by 5 bases, with 6 bases between. This CDR3 contains 13 residues. This CDR3 is CASSLGIYQPQHF. In nucleotides, the CDR3 is TGTGCCAGCAGCTTGGGAATCTATCAGCCCCAGCATTTT.